This T cell receptor beta chain originates from a study of blood T cell repertoires in COVID-19. Overall study: Sources were T cells, B-cell-depleted T cells, or PBMCs; the material itself was cDNA or gDNA.

Source study methods: For nucleated cells, counts were estimated from reference gene primer amplification. Profiling relied on immunoSEQ multiplex PCR, and the TCRdb table lists in-frame clones only, not all of them. The DNA was the basis for D and trimming; V, J and clone size are from that table. The sample consists of some 100,000 clones, about 86% of them appearing once. The CDR3 has 14 amino acids. Trimming stripped 5 bases from V and 7 bases from J, with 14 bases between. Germline values: CDR1 MNHEY, CDR2 SMNVEV (reference sequence). The receptor's source is a woman between 65 and 79 years old with acute or convalescent COVID-19. Sequenced: peripheral blood. The V and J genes are TRBV27 and TRBJ2-2; D is possibly TRBD1 (5 bases). The CDR3 here is CASSVQARVGELFF. DNA of the CDR3: TGTGCCAGCAGTGTACAGGCGCGTGTCGGGGAGCTGTTTTTT.